This T cell receptor (beta chain) appears in the sequencing data of a study of blood T cell repertoires in COVID-19. The CDR3 is made up of 14 amino acids. Germline-derived CDR1 and CDR2 are MGHRA and YSYEKL. V was clipped by 3 bases and J by 1 base, with 9 bases between them. Generated by immunoSEQ multiplex PCR, the TCRdb table keeps only in-frame clones and is missing some. This table has around 180,000 clones, about 85% appearing once. The sequence came from a man in his 60s with acute or convalescent COVID-19. This chain uses TRBV4-1 with TRBJ1-1; possible D gene TRBD1, 6 bases. The sample consisted of peripheral blood. This CDR3 is CASSQGAGNTEAFF. The CDR3 DNA sequence: TGCGCCAGCAGCCAGGGGGCTGGGAACACTGAAGCTTTCTTT.